These 21 T cell receptor beta chains came from one sample sequenced in a study of T cell responses to AZD1222 COVID-19 vaccine. The repertoire was sequenced with immunoSEQ multiplex PCR; TCRdb's copy has only in-frame clones and lacks some. Its listing shows about 140,000 clones. Sample: peripheral blood. All receptors come from an adult in good health.

The rearrangement links TRBV9 to TRBJ1-1; D unresolved. This CDR3 is built from 13 residues. Trimming stripped 4 bases from V and 0 bases from J, with 7 bases between. CDR1 is SGDLS, CDR2 YYNGEE, per germline. The CDR3 spells CASSPRVNTEAFF. The CDR3 DNA sequence: TGTGCCAGCAGCCCCCGAGTGAACACTGAAGCTTTCTTT.

The V gene is TRBV6-5, the J gene TRBJ2-3, with D possibly matching TRBD1 (5 bases). CDR3 length equals 14 residues. The V end was cut by 0 bases, the J end by 2 bases, with 6 bases between. Germline V gene sequence: CDR1 MNHEY, CDR2 SVGAGI. CDR3 nucleotides: TGTGCCAGCAGTTACTCGGACAACACAGATACGCAGTATTTT. Translation: CASSYSDNTDTQYF.

The chain joins TRBV5-1 to TRBJ2-1, with 10 bases identical to TRBD1. Germline values: CDR1 SGHRS, CDR2 YFSETQ. The CDR3 is made up of 19 amino acids. V lost 0 bases and J lost 2; bases outside the gene matches: 11. The CDR3 DNA reads as TGCGCCAGCAGCTTGGGACGTCCCGGGACAGGGGCGGCCTACAATGAGCAGTTCTTC. This translates into CASSLGRPGTGAAYNEQFF.

V is TRBV11-2 and J is TRBJ1-4, with D perhaps matching TRBD1 (5 bases). The germline V and J ends were trimmed by 1 base and 7 bases, with 10 bases remaining between them. Germline CDR1 and CDR2: SGHAT and FQNNGV. This CDR3 contains 14 residues. This CDR3 reads CASSLGQGTEKLFF. The CDR3 DNA reads TGTGCCAGCAGCTTAGGTCAGGGCACTGAAAAACTGTTTTTT.

Remarks on this clone: The sample contains more than one DNA sequence encoding this CDR3. The V and J genes are TRBV28 and TRBJ1-2, with D uncertain. The CDR3 is 13 residues long. Germline lookup yields CDR1 MDHEN and CDR2 SYDVKM. The V end lost 2 bases, the J end lost 0 bases, and 4 bases lay between the germline ends. CDR3 coding DNA: TGTGCCAGCAGTTTAGATTCTAACTATGGCTACACCTTC. It codes for CASSLDSNYGYTF.

This chain links TRBV7-2 with TRBJ2-7, with D unclear. This CDR3 contains 14 residues. CDR1 is SGHTA, CDR2 FQGNSA, per germline. The V and J ends lost 1 base and 2 bases respectively, with 9 bases between them. CDR3 in amino acids: CASSLEVGPYEQYF. CDR3 sequence (DNA): TGTGCCAGCAGCTTAGAGGTGGGCCCCTACGAGCAGTACTTC.

The chain links TRBV6-5 to TRBJ2-3, with a tentative D call TRBD2 (6 bases). Trimming stripped 8 bases from V and 4 bases from J, with 16 bases between. This CDR3 comprises 14 residues. Germline V gene sequence: CDR1 MNHEY, CDR2 SVGAGI. CDR3 in amino acids: CASLLRDGADTQYF. CDR3 DNA sequence: TGTGCCAGCCTATTGCGGGACGGGGCAGATACGCAGTATTTT.

The V call is TRBV30, the J call TRBJ1-3; D is undetermined. The CDR3 sequence is 13 residues long. The V end was cut by 3 bases, the J end by 0 bases, with 6 bases between. Germline V CDR1 and CDR2: GTSNPN, SVGIG (reference sequence). The CDR3 reads CAWRHFSGNTIYF. In DNA form, the CDR3 reads TGTGCCTGGAGACACTTCTCTGGAAACACCATATATTTT.

The DNA for the CDR3 is TGTGCCAGCAGTCCTGGACCGGGACAGAAATTTTTT. Translated, it gives CASSPGPGQKFF. The V call is TRBV12-3 or TRBV12-4, the J call TRBJ1-4, with TRBD1 matching 7 bases. There are 12 residues in the CDR3. Unmatched junction bases numbered 11, after V lost 5 bases and J lost 17 bases.

The chain recombines TRBV6-5 with TRBJ2-7; no firm D call. With 5 bases removed from V and 3 bases from J, the gap between germline ends came to 17 bases. Per germline, CDR1 MNHEY and CDR2 SVGAGI. CDR3 size: 15 residues. The CDR3 nucleotides read TGTGCCAGCAGTCCTAGGGTAACTGAGTTCTACGAGCAGTACTTC. This encodes CASSPRVTEFYEQYF.

CDR3: CASSRARSGELFF. The CDR3 DNA sequence: TGTGCCAGCAGCCGGGCTAGGTCCGGGGAGCTGTTTTTT. The V call is TRBV11-3, the J call TRBJ2-2; the D is unclear. The CDR3 totals 13 residues. The germline V gene has CDR1 SGHNT and CDR2 YENEEA. Trimming removed 5 bases at V and 6 bases at J, with 10 bases between.

The genes are TRBV4-3 and TRBJ1-1; a weak D match, TRBD1 (6 bases). With 0 bases removed from V and 5 bases from J, the gap between germline ends came to 16 bases. The germline V gene encodes CDR1 LGHNA and CDR2 YSLEER. The CDR3 length is 16 residues. The CDR3 reads CASSQEFRQGWTEAFF. The CDR3 DNA reads as TGCGCCAGCAGCCAAGAGTTCCGGCAGGGGTGGACTGAAGCTTTCTTT.

V and J are TRBV12-3 or TRBV12-4 and TRBJ1-2, with TRBD1 matching 7 bases. The length of the CDR3 is 13 residues. After removal of 6 bases from V and 8 bases from J, the junction contained 9 bases not matched to a gene. CDR3 bases: TGTGCCAGCAGCCTGGACAGGCATGGAGGCTACACCTTC. Translating gives CASSLDRHGGYTF.

The genes are TRBV4-2 and TRBJ1-2, with D perhaps TRBD1 (6 bases). This CDR3 has 17 amino acids. Germline V gene data show CDR1 as LGHNA and CDR2 as YNFKEQ. Trimming took 0 bases from V and 4 from J, leaving 18 bases between them. The CDR3 here is CASSQEWGQGLSYGYTF. CDR3 nucleotides: TGTGCCAGCAGCCAAGAATGGGGGCAGGGACTTTCCTATGGCTACACCTTC.

V is TRBV7-2 and J is TRBJ1-1; 9 bases are shared with TRBD1. Germline assignment: CDR1 SGHTA and CDR2 FQGNSA. The CDR3 runs 14 residues. V shed 5 bases, J shed 4 bases, and the junction held 5 bases outside the gene matches. CDR3 sequence: CASSKQGAGTEAFF. CDR3 DNA sequence: TGTGCCAGCAGCAAACAGGGGGCAGGCACTGAAGCTTTCTTT.

The rearrangement links TRBV29-1 to TRBJ2-2, with 7 nucleotides matching TRBD2. Germline V lookup: CDR1 SQVTM, CDR2 ANQGSEA. V lost 7 bases to trimming and J lost 7 bases; unmatched junction nucleotides: 9. The CDR3 is 13 amino acids. The CDR3, as DNA: TGCAGCGCAACCCTCGGCGGGAGCGGGGAGCTGTTTTTT. Its translation is CSATLGGSGELFF.

This chain connects TRBV7-3 to TRBJ2-3, with TRBD1 matching 8 bases. Losses at the gene ends were 2 bases for V and 5 bases for J; bases not matched to a gene: 3. Germline CDR1 SGHTA, CDR2 FQGTGA. The CDR3 covers 14 residues. The CDR3 region has the DNA TGTGCCAGCAGCTTAGGACAGGGCCGAGATACGCAGTATTTT. This gives the protein CASSLGQGRDTQYF.

The chain combines TRBV15 with TRBJ1-5; 8 nucleotides align to TRBD1. Germline V gives CDR1 LNHNV, CDR2 YYDKDF (reference sequence). This CDR3 is 16 amino acids long. V gave up 6 bases and J gave up 5 bases; unmatched junction bases: 12. The CDR3 protein is CATRDDRTGYYQPQHF. DNA of the CDR3: TGTGCCACCAGGGACGACCGGACAGGGTATTATCAGCCCCAGCATTTT.

The chain joins TRBV4-1 to TRBJ1-4; 9 positions agree with TRBD1. V shed 3 bases and J 0 bases; nucleotides not matched to a gene: 5. The CDR3 extends over 17 amino acids. Per the germline V gene, CDR1 is MGHRA and CDR2 is YSYEKL. The CDR3 reads CASSQPDRGATNEKLFF. The CDR3, as DNA: TGCGCCAGCAGCCAGCCCGACAGGGGGGCAACTAATGAAAAACTGTTTTTT.

The rearrangement joins TRBV5-1 to TRBJ1-4; a weak D match, TRBD1 (5 bases). Germline CDR1 is SGHRS and CDR2 is YFSETQ. This CDR3 is 18 amino acids long. V shed 4 bases and J shed 7 bases, with 26 bases lying between them. The CDR3 coding sequence is TGCGCCAGCAGCCACCAACAATTCCAGAGGGGCTTTGGTGAAAAACTGTTTTTT. It specifies CASSHQQFQRGFGEKLFF.

This sequence joins TRBV19 and TRBJ1-2, with D maybe TRBD1 (5 bases). V was clipped by 7 bases and J by 7 bases, with 16 bases between them. The CDR3 length is 13 residues. Germline V lookup: CDR1 LNHDA, CDR2 SQIVND (reference sequence). As DNA, the CDR3 is TGTGCCAGTAACCACTTCGGGGGAGTTGGCTACACCTTC. Protein sequence: CASNHFGGVGYTF.